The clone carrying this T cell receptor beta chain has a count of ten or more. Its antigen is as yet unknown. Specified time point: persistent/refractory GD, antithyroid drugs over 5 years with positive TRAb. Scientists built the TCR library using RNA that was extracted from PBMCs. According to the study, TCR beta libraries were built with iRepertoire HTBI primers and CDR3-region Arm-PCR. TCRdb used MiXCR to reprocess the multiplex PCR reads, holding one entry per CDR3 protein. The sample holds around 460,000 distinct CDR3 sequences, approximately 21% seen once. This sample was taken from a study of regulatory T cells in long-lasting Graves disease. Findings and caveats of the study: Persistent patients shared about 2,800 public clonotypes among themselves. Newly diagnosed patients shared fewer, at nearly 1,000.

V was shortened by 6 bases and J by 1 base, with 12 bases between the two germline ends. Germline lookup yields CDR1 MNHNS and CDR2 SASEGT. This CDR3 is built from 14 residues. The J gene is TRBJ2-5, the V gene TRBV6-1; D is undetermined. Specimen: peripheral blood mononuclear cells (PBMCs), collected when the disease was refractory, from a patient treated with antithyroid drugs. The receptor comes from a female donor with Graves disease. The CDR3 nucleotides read TGTGCCAGCAGCCACCCAGCGAGCCAAGAGACCCAGTACTTC. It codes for CASSHPASQETQYF.